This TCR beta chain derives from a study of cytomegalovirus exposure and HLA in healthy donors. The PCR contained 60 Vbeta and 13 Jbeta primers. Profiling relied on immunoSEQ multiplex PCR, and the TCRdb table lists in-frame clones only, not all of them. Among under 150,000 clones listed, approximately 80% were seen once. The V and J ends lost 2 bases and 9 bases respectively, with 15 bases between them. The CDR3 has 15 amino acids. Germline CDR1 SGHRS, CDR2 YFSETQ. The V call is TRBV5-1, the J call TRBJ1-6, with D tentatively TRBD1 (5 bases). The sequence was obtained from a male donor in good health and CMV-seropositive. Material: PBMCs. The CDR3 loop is CASSFDAPGGSPLHF. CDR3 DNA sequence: TGCGCCAGCAGCTTTGACGCTCCCGGGGGTTCACCCCTCCACTTT.